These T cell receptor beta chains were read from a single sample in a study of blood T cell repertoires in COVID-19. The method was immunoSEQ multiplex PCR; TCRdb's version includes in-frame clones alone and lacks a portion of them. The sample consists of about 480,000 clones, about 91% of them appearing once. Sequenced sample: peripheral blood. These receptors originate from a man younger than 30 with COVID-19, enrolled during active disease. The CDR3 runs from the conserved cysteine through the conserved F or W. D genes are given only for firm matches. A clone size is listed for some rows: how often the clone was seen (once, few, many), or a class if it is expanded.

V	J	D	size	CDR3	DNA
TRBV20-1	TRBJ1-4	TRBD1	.	CSASRDRAEKLFF	TGCAGTGCTAGTAGGGACAGGGCTGAAAAACTGTTTTTT
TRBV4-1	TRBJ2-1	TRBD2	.	CASSQHVAGGPVYNEQFF	TGCGCCAGCAGCCAGCACGTAGCGGGAGGGCCCGTATACAATGAGCAGTTCTTC
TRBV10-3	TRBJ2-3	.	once	CAISRADTQYF	TGTGCCATCAGCCGGGCAGATACGCAGTATTTT
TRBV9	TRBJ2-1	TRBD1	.	CASRPGQGVNEQFF	TGTGCCAGCAGACCGGGACAGGGGGTCAATGAGCAGTTCTTC
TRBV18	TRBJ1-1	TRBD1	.	CASSLIGQGNTEAFF	TGTGCCAGCTCACTTATAGGACAGGGCAACACTGAAGCTTTCTTT
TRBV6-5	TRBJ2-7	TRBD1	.	CASRGQVDSYEQYF	TGTGCCAGCAGAGGACAGGTTGATTCCTACGAGCAGTACTTC
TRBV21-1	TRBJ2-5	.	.	CASSKFIRRQNLGETQYF	TGTGCCAGCAGCAAATTTATTAGGAGACAGAACCTGGGGGAGACCCAGTACTTC
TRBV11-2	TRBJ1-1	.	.	CASSLMAGRGLNTEAFF	TGTGCCAGCAGCTTAATGGCGGGCAGGGGCCTGAACACTGAAGCTTTCTTT
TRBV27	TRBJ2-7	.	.	CASSSGMLYEQYF	TGTGCCAGCAGTTCGGGAATGCTATACGAGCAGTACTTC
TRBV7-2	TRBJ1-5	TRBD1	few	CASSVQGNQPQHF	TGTGCCAGCAGCGTACAGGGGAATCAGCCCCAGCATTTT
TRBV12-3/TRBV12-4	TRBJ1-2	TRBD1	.	CASSNLGDRGYTF	TGTGCCAGCAGCAATTTGGGGGACAGAGGCTACACCTTC
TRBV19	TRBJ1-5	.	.	CASSPSWGQRGNQPQHF	TGTGCCAGTAGCCCCTCTTGGGGCCAAAGGGGCAATCAGCCCCAGCATTTT
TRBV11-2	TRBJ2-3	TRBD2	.	CASSLEGWLAGVTDTQYF	TGTGCCAGCAGCTTAGAAGGTTGGCTAGCGGGAGTCACAGATACGCAGTATTTT
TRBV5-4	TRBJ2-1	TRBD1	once	CASSSRTGMNEQFF	TGTGCCAGCAGCTCTCGGACAGGGATGAATGAGCAGTTCTTC
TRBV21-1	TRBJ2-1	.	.	CASIRGLAGGSYNEQFF	TGTGCCAGCATCCGAGGACTAGCGGGGGGTTCCTACAATGAGCAGTTCTTC
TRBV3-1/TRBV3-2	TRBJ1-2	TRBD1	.	CASSAREGAYPNYGYTF	TGTGCCAGCAGCGCCCGGGAGGGGGCCTATCCTAACTATGGCTACACCTTC
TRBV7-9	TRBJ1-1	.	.	CASSPQANTEAFF	TGTGCCAGCAGCCCCCAAGCGAACACTGAAGCTTTCTTT
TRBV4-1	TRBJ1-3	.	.	CASSQIFSSGNTIYF	TGCGCCAGCAGCCAAATCTTTAGCTCTGGAAACACCATATATTTT
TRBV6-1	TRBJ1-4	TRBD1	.	CASSETGGGNEKLFF	TGTGCCAGCAGTGAAACAGGGGGTGGGAATGAAAAACTGTTTTTT
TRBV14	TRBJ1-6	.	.	CASSQDGRYNSPLHF	TGTGCCAGCAGCCAAGATGGTCGGTATAATTCACCCCTCCACTTT
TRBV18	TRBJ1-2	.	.	CASSPKAGPLGYTF	TGTGCCAGCTCACCAAAGGCAGGGCCACTTGGCTACACCTTC
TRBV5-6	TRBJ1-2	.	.	CASSSTHRDGYTF	TGTGCCAGCAGCTCGACCCACAGGGACGGCTACACCTTC
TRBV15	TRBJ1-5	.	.	CATSRVTGRQPQHF	TGTGCCACCAGCAGAGTCACAGGGCGGCAGCCCCAGCATTTT
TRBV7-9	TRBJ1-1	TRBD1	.	CASSLDRQAFF	TGTGCCAGCAGCTTGGACAGGCAAGCTTTCTTT
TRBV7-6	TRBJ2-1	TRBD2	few	CASSGSPRLLAGVYNEQFF	TGTGCCAGCAGCGGAAGTCCGAGGTTGCTAGCGGGGGTATACAATGAGCAGTTCTTC
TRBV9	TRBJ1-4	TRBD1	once	CASSGGQINEKLFF	TGTGCCAGCAGCGGGGGACAGATTAATGAAAAACTGTTTTTT
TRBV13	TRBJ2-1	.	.	CASSPSVGGSYNEQFF	TGTGCCAGCAGCCCTAGCGTGGGCGGAAGCTACAATGAGCAGTTCTTC
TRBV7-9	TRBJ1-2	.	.	CASSLERGNAGYTF	TGTGCCAGCAGCTTAGAAAGGGGGAATGCTGGCTACACCTTC
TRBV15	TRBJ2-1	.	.	CATSEPPRGLNEQFF	TGTGCCACCAGCGAGCCCCCCAGGGGCCTCAATGAGCAGTTCTTC
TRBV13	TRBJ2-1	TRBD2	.	CASRKTSGRLGEQFF	TGTGCCAGCAGGAAGACTAGCGGGAGGTTGGGTGAGCAGTTCTTC
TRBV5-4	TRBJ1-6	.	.	CASSLKAGASPLHF	TGTGCCAGCAGCTTGAAAGCAGGGGCCTCACCCCTCCACTTT
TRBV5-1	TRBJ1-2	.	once	CASSLLQPVGYTF	TGCGCCAGCAGCTTGTTACAGCCAGTAGGCTACACCTTC
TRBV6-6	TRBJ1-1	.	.	CASSYRTEAFF	TGTGCCAGCAGTTACCGCACTGAAGCTTTCTTT
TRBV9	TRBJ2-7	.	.	CASSVGSQTLWSEQYF	TGTGCCAGCAGCGTAGGTAGTCAGACTCTTTGGTCCGAGCAGTACTTC
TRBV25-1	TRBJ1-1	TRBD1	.	CASSDRTGPEAFF	TGTGCCAGCAGTGACCGGACAGGACCTGAAGCTTTCTTT
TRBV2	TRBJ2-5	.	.	CASTRWQETQYF	TGTGCCAGCACCCGGTGGCAAGAGACCCAGTACTTC
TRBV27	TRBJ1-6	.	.	CASSLEGWNSPLHF	TGTGCCAGCAGTTTGGAGGGGTGGAATTCACCCCTCCACTTT
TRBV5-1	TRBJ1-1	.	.	CASRPTGSRGTNTEAFF	TGCGCCAGCAGGCCCACCGGGAGTCGGGGAACGAACACTGAAGCTTTCTTT
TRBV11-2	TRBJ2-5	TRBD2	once	CASSRGLAGVRDQETQYF	TGTGCCAGCAGCAGGGGACTAGCGGGGGTTAGGGACCAAGAGACCCAGTACTTC
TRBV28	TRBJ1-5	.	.	CASSSLGGAYQPQHF	TGTGCCAGCAGTTCTCTCGGGGGGGCTTATCAGCCCCAGCATTTT
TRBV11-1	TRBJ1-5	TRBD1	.	CASSLTGGEGQPQHF	TGTGCCAGCAGCTTAACAGGGGGCGAAGGACAGCCCCAGCATTTT